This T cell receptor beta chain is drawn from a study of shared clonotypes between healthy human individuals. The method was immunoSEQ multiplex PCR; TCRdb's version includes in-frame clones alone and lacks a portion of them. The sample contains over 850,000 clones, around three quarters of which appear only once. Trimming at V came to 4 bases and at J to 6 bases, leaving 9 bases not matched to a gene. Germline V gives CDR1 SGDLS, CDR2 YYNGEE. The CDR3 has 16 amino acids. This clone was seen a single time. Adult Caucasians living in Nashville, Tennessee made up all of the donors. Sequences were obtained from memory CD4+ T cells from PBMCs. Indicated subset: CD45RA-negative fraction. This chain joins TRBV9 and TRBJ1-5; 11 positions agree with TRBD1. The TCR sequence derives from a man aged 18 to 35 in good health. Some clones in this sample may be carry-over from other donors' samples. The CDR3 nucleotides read TGTGCCAGCAGCTCCCTAGGACAGGGGGCCTGTCAGCCCCAGCATTTT. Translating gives CASSSLGQGACQPQHF.